This TCR beta chain was found in a study of CD8+ T cells in alopecia areata. Reverse transcribed after extraction, RNA yielded cDNA as the sequencing template. The table came from immunoSEQ multiplex PCR; TCRdb's copy has only in-frame clones and leaves some out. The data hold about 140,000 clones, with 86% observed a single time. Germline loops: CDR1 GTSNPN, CDR2 SVGIG (reference sequence). This CDR3 comprises 13 residues. Trimming left V 1 base short and J 2 bases short, with 9 bases between. Indicated treatment: oral pan-JAK inhibitor, 5-10 mg twice daily. This clone was recorded a few times. The sample holds other DNA sequences that translate to the same CDR3.

The receptor comes from a human donor with alopecia areata. J is TRBJ2-7 and V is TRBV30; D is uncertain. Sample: CD8+ T cells sorted from blood, taken at week 4, from a patient treated with tofacitinib. CDR3 coding DNA: TGTGCCTGGAGTGCGGGCAGTACCTACGAGCAGTACTTC. Its protein product is CAWSAGSTYEQYF.